This TCR beta chain was retrieved from a study of Ad26.COV2.S vaccination and SARS-CoV-2 variants. Study in general: Donor got 5x10^10 or 1x10^11 viral particles of Ad26.COV2.S.

Trimming took off 4 bases at V and 3 bases at J, with 15 bases between the two ends. CDR3 length equals 16 residues. Germline assignment: CDR1 LGHNA and CDR2 YNFKEQ. TCRdb keeps only in-frame clones here, not all; method: immunoSEQ multiplex PCR. The repertoire holds under 300,000 clones, roughly 87% seen once, with 2.5% to 3.5% in the top ten. Sample treatment: 19 received Ad26.COV2.S at low or high dose, single or two shots; a few received placebo; per-sample allocation not given. The investigators took samples on day 63 after the first vaccine or placebo injection. Wuhan-strain SARS-CoV-2 spike was expressed by the Ad26 vector that made up the vaccine. Remarks on this clone: Its target is not known.

The study, taken as a whole, reports: Measurements of TCR breadth and depth may have given underestimates of the total T cell responses.

This clonotype originated in a person aged 18-60 years who received the Ad26.COV2.S COVID-19 vaccine or a placebo. V and J are TRBV4-2 and TRBJ2-2; the D gene is possibly TRBD2 (6 bases). Here the sequenced sample was peripheral blood, taken in a trial of Ad26.COV2.S vaccine versus placebo. Written as DNA, the CDR3 is TGTGCCAGCAGCCCACTGGAGGGACTTTACACCGGGGAGCTGTTTTTT. It is translated as CASSPLEGLYTGELFF.